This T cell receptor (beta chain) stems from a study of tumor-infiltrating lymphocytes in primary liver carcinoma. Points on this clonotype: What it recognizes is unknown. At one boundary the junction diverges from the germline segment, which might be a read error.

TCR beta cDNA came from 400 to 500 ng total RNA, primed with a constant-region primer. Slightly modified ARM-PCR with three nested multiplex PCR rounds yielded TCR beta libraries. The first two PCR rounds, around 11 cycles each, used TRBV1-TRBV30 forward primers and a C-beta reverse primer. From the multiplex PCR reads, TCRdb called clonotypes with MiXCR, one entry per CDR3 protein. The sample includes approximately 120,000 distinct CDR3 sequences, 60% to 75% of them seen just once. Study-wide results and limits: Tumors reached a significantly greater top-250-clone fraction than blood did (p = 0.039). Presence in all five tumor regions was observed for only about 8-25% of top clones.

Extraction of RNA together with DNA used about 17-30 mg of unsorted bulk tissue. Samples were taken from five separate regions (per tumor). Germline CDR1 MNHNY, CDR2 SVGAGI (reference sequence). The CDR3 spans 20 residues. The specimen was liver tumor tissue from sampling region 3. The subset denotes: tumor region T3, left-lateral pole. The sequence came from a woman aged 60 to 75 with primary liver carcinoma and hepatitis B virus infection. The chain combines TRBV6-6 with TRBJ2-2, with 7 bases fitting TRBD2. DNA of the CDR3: TGTGTCAGCAGTTATTCGAAAAGTCGTAGCGGGCGAGCGAACACCGGGGAGCTGTTTTTT. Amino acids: CVSSYSKSRSGRANTGELFF.